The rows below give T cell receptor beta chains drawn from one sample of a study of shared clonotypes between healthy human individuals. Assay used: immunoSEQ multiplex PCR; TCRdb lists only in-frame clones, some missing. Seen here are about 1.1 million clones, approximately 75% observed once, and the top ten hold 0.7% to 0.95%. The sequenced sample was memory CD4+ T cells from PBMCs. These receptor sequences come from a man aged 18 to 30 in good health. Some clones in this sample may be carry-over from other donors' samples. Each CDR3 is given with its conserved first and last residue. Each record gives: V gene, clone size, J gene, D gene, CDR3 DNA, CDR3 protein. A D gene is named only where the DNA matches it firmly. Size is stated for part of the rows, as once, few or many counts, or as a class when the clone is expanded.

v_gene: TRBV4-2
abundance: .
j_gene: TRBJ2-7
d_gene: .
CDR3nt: TGTGCCAGCAGCCAAGAGCGTAGACTACTTTACGAGCAGTACTTC
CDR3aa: CASSQERRLLYEQYF

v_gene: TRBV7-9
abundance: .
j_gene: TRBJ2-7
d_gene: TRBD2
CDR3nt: TGTGCCAGCAGCTTAGAGGCGGGACTAGTGGTCGAGCAGTACTTC
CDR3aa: CASSLEAGLVVEQYF

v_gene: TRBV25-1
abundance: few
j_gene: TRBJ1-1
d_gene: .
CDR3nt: TGTGCCAGCAGTGCGGGGTCTGGGGCTTTCTTT
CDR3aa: CASSAGSGAFF

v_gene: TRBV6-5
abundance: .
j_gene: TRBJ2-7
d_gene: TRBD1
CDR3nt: TGTGCCAGCAGTGGACGACAGGGTGGCGAGCAGTACTTC
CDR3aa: CASSGRQGGEQYF

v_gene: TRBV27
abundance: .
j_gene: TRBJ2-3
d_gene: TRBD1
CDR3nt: TGTGCCAGCAGTCTAACGGACAGGGGCACAGATACGCAGTATTTT
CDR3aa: CASSLTDRGTDTQYF

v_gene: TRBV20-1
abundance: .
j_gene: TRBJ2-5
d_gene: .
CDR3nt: TGCAGTGCTTGGACTCCCGAGACCCAGTACTTC
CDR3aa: CSAWTPETQYF

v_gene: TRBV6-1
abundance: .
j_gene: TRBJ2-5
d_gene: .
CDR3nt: TGTGCCAGCATTCTTATAGAGACCCAGTACTTC
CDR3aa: CASILIETQYF

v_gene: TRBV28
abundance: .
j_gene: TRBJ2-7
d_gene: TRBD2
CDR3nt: TGTGCCAGCAGTCTCCCGGGAGGGGCCTACGAGCAGTACTTC
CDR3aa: CASSLPGGAYEQYF

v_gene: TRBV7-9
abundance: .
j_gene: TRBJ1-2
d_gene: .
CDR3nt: TGTGCCAGCAGCTTAGGGCGGGGAGACAGCCTCTATGGCTACACCTTC
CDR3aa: CASSLGRGDSLYGYTF

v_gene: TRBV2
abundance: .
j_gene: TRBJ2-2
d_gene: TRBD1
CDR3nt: TGTGCCAGCACCACCTCGAGGGGGCGAATTACCGGGGAGCTGTTTTTT
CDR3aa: CASTTSRGRITGELFF

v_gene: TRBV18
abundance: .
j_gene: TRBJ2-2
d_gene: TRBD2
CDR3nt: TGTGCCAGCTCACAACTAGCGGGAGAATCGGGGGAGCTGTTTTTT
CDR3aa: CASSQLAGESGELFF

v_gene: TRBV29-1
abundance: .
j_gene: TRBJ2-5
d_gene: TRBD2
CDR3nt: TGCAGCGTCGGACTAGCTCAAGAGACCCAGTACTTC
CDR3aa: CSVGLAQETQYF

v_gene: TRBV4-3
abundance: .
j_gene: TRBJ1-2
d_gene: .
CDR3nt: TGCGCCAGCAGCCAAGGAAGAGGAACCTCGTACTATGGCTACACCTTC
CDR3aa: CASSQGRGTSYYGYTF

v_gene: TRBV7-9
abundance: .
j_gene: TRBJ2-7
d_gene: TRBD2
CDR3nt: TGTGCCAGCAGCCTTCGCGGGAGTGAGGACGAGCAGTACTTC
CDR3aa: CASSLRGSEDEQYF

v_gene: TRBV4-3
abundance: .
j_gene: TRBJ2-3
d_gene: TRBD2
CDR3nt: TGCGCCAGCAGCCAACATTTCGGGGGTAGCGGGAGGGCCGTAGATACGCAGTATTTT
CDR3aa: CASSQHFGGSGRAVDTQYF

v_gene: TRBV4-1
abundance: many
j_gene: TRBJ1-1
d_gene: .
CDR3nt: TGCGCCAGCAGCCAATTTTCCTCCAGCGAAGCTTTCTTT
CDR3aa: CASSQFSSSEAFF

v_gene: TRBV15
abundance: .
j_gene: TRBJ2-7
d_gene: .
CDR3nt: TGTGCCACCAGCAGAGATGGAGGGCATGCCTACGAGCAGTACTTC
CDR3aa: CATSRDGGHAYEQYF

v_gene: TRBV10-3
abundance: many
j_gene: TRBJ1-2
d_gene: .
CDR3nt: TGTGCCATCAGTGAGGTGACAGGAAACTATGGCTACACCTTC
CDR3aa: CAISEVTGNYGYTF

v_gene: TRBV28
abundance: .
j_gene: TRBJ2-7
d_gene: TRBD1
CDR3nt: TGTGCCAGCAGTGACACGGGACAGGGTGCCTACGAGCAGTACTTC
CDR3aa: CASSDTGQGAYEQYF

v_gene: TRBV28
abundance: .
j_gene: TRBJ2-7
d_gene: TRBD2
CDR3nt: TGTGCCAGCAGTTTATGGACTAGCGGGAGCTACGAGCAGTACTTC
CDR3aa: CASSLWTSGSYEQYF

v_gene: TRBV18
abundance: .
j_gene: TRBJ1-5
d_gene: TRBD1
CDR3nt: TGTGCCAGCTCACCCATACAGGGGTTTAATCAGCCCCAGCATTTT
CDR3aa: CASSPIQGFNQPQHF

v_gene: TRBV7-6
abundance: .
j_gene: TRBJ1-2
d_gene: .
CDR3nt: TGTGCCAGCAGAGCGGGGAGTGACTATGGCTACACCTTC
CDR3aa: CASRAGSDYGYTF

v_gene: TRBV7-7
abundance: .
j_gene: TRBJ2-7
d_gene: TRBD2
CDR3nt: TGTGCCAGCAGCCCACCGGGCGGGAGAAAACACTTC
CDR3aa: CASSPPGGRKHF

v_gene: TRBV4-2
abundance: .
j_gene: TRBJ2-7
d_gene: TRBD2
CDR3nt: TGTGCCAGCAGCCAAGCTGGGGGGGGATCTAAAGGCGAGCAGTACTTC
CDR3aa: CASSQAGGGSKGEQYF

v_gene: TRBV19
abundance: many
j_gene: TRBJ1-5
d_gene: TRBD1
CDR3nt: TGTGCCAGTAGCGTAAGACAGGGGTTTAGCGTGGGTCAGCCCCAGCATTTT
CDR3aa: CASSVRQGFSVGQPQHF

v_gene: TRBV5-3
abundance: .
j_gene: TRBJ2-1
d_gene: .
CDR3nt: TGTGCCAGAAACGGCGTGTCAAACAATGAGCAGTTCTTC
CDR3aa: CARNGVSNNEQFF

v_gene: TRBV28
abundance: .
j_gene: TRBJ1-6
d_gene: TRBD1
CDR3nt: TGTGCCAGCAGTCCCCGACAGGGTGAGAATTCACCCCTCCACTTT
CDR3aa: CASSPRQGENSPLHF

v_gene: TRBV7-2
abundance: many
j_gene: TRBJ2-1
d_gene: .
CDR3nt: TGTGCCAGCAGCTTAGGCCAGAACAATGAGCAGTTCTTC
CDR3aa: CASSLGQNNEQFF

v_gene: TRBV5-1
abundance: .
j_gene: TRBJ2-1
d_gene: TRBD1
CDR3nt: TGCGCCAGCAGCCCACCGGGGACAGGGGGTATCGATGAGCAGTTCTTC
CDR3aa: CASSPPGTGGIDEQFF

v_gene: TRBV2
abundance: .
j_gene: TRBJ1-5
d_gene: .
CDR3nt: TGTGCCAGCAGGGGCGGAAATAGCAATCAGCCCCAGCATTTT
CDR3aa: CASRGGNSNQPQHF

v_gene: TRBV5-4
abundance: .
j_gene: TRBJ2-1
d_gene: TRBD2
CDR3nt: TGTGCCAGCAGCCTAGGGACTAGCGGTAACAATGAGCAGTTCTTC
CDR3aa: CASSLGTSGNNEQFF

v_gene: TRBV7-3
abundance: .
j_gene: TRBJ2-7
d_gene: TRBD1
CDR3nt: TGTGCCAGCAGCTACTCGGGACAGGGGTTGCACGAGCAGTACTTC
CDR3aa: CASSYSGQGLHEQYF

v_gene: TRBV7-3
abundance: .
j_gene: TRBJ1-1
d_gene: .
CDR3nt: TGTGCCAGCGGGTTTCGGGTGGACACTGAAGCTTTCTTT
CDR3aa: CASGFRVDTEAFF

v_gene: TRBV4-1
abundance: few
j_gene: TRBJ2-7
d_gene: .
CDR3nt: TGCGCCAGCAGCCATTCGGATTTCTTACCGGGACAATCCTACGAGCAGTACTTC
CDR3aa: CASSHSDFLPGQSYEQYF

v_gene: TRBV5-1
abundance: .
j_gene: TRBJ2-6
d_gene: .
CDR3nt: TGCGCCAGCAGCCTCCAATGGCGAACTGGGGCCAACGTCCTGACTTTC
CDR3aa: CASSLQWRTGANVLTF

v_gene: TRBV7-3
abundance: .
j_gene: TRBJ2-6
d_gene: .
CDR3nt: TGTGCCACCCGTGCGGGATCTGGGGCCAACGTCCTGACTTTC
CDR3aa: CATRAGSGANVLTF

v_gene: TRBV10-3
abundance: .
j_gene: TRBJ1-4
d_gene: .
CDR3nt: TGTGCCATCAGTGAGTCAGGGGGTAAAGAAAAACTGTTTTTT
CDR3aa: CAISESGGKEKLFF

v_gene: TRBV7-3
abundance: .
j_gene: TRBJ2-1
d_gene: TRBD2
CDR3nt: TGTGCCAGCAGCCTACCTAGCGGGTACAACAATGAGCAGTTCTTC
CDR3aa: CASSLPSGYNNEQFF

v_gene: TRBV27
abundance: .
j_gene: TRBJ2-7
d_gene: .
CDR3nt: TGTGCCAGCAGTTTTAGTACAGGGATTACTTACGAGCAGTACTTC
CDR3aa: CASSFSTGITYEQYF

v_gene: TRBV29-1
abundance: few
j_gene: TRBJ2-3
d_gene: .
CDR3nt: TGCAGCGTTGGGATTAGCACAGATACGCAGTATTTT
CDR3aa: CSVGISTDTQYF

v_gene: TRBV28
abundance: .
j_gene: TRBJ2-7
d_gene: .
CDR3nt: TGTGCCAGCGGCCCGCGCGGCATCGAGCAGTACTTC
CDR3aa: CASGPRGIEQYF

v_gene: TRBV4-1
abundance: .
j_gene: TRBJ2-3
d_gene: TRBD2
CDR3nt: TGCGCCAGCAGGAATCCGACTAGCGGGAACACAGATACGCAGTATTTT
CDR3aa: CASRNPTSGNTDTQYF

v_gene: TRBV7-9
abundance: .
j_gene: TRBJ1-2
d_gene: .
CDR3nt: TGTGCCAGCACCTTAGGACAGAACTATGGCTACACCTTC
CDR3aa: CASTLGQNYGYTF

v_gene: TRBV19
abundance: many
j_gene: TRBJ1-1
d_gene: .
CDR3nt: TGTGCCAGTAGTGCAACAATGAACACTGAAGCTTTCTTT
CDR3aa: CASSATMNTEAFF

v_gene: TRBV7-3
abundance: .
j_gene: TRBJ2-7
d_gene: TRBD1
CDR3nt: TGTGCCAGCAGCCCATCAGGGGGCCCCTACGAGCAGTACTTC
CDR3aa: CASSPSGGPYEQYF

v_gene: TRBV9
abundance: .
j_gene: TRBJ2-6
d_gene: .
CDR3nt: TGTGCCAGCAGCGTAGGGGGTGCCGGGGCCAACGTCCTGACTTTC
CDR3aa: CASSVGGAGANVLTF

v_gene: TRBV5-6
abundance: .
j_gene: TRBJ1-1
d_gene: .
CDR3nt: TGTGCCAGCAAAAGGGCGGAGAACACTGAAGCTTTCTTT
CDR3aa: CASKRAENTEAFF

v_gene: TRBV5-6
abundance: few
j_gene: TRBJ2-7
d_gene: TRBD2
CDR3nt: TGTGCCAGCACCTCGGCGGGAGGGCCCAACGAGCAGTACTTC
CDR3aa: CASTSAGGPNEQYF

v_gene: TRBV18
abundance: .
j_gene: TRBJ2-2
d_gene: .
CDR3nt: TGTGCCAGCTCACAACAGGGGAACACCGGGGAGCTGTTTTTT
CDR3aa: CASSQQGNTGELFF

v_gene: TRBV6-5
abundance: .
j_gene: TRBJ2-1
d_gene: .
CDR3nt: TGTGCCAGCAGTTACGGGTGGTTGGGGTCAAATGAGCAGTTCTTC
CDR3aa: CASSYGWLGSNEQFF

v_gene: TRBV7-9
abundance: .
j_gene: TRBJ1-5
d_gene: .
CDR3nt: TGTGCCAGCAGCCACTCCGGGACACGGAATCAGCCCCAGCATTTT
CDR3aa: CASSHSGTRNQPQHF